This T cell receptor (beta chain) was found in a study of OX40 agonist ivuxolimab in advanced cancers. Background on the study: The dose-escalation cohort had hepatocellular carcinoma, melanoma, renal cell or head and neck cancer. Subjects had a mean age of around 63 years, with a range of roughly 23 to 79; just over 80% were male. Three dose-escalation patients had partial responses: one with hepatocellular carcinoma and two with cutaneous melanoma. Study findings and constraints: Clonal expansion by week 6 occurred in CD4+ and CD8+ blood T cells (at 0.1 to 3.0 mg/kg).

Measured with immunoSEQ multiplex PCR; TCRdb has only the in-frame clones, and not every one. The sample holds tens of thousands of clones, around 89% seen once. There are 15 residues in the CDR3. Germline V CDR1 and CDR2: SNHLY, FYNNEI. Trimming pared 6 bases from V and 5 bases from J, leaving 19 bases between. As concerns this clone: Its antigen remains unidentified.

The origin of this receptor is an adult with an advanced solid tumor such as melanoma, head and neck, liver or kidney cancer. The chain is built from TRBV2 and TRBJ2-5; D is ambiguous. Source: CD4+ or CD8+ T cells sorted from blood, taken in a trial of the OX40 agonist ivuxolimab. CDR3: CASSLPVVQVETQYF. DNA for the CDR3: TGTGCCAGCAGCCTTCCTGTTGTCCAGGTGGAGACCCAGTACTTC.